The clone carrying this T cell receptor beta chain was recorded many times. Its specificity is not known. The source of the sample is a study of spatial heterogeneity in lung cancer. About the study: Detected beta-chain sequences consistently exceeded alpha-chain sequences. Study observations and caveats: Detection of ubiquitous tumor TCRs in blood was higher at resection than follow-up.

Germline V lookup: CDR1 DFQATT, CDR2 SNEGSKA (reference sequence). V trimming: 3 bases; J trimming: 5 bases; junction bases outside the gene matches: 6. This CDR3 comprises 13 residues. Time point reported: sample taken at primary tumor resection. The sequenced material consisted of unsorted whole RNA from tumor, nontumor lung or frozen PBMC. Individual TCR cDNA molecules each bore their own unique molecular identifier. TCRdb reanalysed the 5' RACE reads using MiXCR and keeps one entry per CDR3 protein. The repertoire holds about 23,000 distinct CDR3 sequences, with roughly 4.5% as singletons. The clonotype was recovered from a male donor with early-stage non-small cell lung cancer. This chain joins TRBV20-1 and TRBJ2-7; the match to TRBD2 covers 8 bases. Here the sequenced sample was PBMCs, taken at surgery. The chain's CDR3 is CSASVSGVNEQYF. CDR3 DNA sequence: TGCAGTGCTAGTGTTAGCGGGGTTAACGAGCAGTACTTC.